This T cell receptor (beta chain) was obtained from a study of shared clonotypes between healthy human individuals. This table comes from immunoSEQ multiplex PCR, and its TCRdb copy is limited to in-frame clones, with some not included. The sample has about 1 million clones, about 77% seen once; the top ten hold about 1.5%. CDR1 and CDR2 (germline): GTSNPN, SVGIG (reference sequence). The CDR3 consists of 16 residues. Deletions cut 0 bases from V and 0 bases from J, with 12 bases between. This sequence was found in a young man in good health. The rearrangement uses TRBV30 and TRBJ1-3; D unresolved. Sequencing was carried out using memory CD4+ T cells sorted from blood. As to subset: CD45RA-negative fraction. CDR3 sequence (DNA): TGTGCCTGGAGTGTACGAGGGCTACTCTCTGGAAACACCATATATTTT. It translates to CAWSVRGLLSGNTIYF.